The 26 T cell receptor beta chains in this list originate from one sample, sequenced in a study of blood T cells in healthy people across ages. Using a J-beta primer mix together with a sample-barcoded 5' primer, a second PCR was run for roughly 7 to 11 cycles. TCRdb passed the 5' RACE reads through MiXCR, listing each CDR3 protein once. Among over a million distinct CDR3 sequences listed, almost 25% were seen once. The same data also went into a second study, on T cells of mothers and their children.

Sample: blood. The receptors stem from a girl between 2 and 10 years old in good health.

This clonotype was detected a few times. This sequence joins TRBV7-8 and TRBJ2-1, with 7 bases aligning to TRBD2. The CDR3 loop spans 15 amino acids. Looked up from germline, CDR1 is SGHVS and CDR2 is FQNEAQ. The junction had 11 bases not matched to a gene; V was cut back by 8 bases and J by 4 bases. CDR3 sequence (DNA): TGTGCCAGCCACTTCCCTAGCGGTTTATACAATGAGCAGTTCTTC. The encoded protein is CASHFPSGLYNEQFF.

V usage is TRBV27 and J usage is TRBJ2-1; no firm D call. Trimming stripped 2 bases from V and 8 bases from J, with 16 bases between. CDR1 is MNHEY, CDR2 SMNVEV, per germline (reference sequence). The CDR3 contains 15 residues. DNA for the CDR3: TGTGCCAGCAGTTTAGGTTCAGGATCGGTAGATGAGCAGTTCTTC. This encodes CASSLGSGSVDEQFF.

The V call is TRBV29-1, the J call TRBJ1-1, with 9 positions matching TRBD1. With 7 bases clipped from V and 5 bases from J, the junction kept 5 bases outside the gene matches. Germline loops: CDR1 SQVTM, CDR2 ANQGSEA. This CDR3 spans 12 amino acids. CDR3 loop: CSALDRGTEAFF. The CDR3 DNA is TGCAGCGCCCTGGACAGGGGTACTGAAGCTTTCTTT.

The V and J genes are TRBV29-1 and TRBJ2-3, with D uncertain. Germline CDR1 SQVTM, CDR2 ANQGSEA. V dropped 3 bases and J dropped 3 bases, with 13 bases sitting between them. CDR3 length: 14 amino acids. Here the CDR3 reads CSVDRVSRTDTQYF. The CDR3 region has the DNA TGCAGCGTTGATAGAGTATCCAGGACAGATACGCAGTATTTT.

The CDR3 is CASSVEGNKNIQYF. The CDR3 DNA reads TGTGCCAGCAGCGTGGAGGGTAACAAAAACATTCAGTACTTC. The chain joins TRBV7-2 to TRBJ2-4; a weak D match, TRBD2 (6 bases). V lost 5 bases to trimming and J lost 3 bases, with 11 bases between them. The CDR3 spans 14 residues. The germline V gene encodes CDR1 SGHTA and CDR2 FQGNSA.

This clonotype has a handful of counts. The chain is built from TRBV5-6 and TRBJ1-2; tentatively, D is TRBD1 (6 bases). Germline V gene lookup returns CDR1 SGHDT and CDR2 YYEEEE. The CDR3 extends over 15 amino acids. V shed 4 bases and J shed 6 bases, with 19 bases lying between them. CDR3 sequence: CASSDVGQTSNGYTF. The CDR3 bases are TGTGCCAGCAGCGACGTTGGACAGACGAGTAATGGCTACACCTTC.

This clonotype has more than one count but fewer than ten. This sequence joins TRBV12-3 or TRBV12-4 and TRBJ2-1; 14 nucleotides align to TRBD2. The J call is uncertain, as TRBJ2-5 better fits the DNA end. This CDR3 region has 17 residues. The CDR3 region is CASSQFGTSGSRETQYF. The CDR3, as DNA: TGTGCCAGCAGTCAATTCGGGACTAGCGGGAGTAGAGAGACCCAGTACTTC.

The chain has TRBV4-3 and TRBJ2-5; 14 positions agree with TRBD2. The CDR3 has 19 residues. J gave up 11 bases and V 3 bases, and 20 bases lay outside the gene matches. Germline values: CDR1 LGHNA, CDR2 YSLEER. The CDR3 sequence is CASSQTKTGLAGAREEQYF. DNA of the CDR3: TGCGCCAGCAGCCAGACCAAAACGGGACTAGCGGGGGCCCGTGAAGAGCAGTACTTC.

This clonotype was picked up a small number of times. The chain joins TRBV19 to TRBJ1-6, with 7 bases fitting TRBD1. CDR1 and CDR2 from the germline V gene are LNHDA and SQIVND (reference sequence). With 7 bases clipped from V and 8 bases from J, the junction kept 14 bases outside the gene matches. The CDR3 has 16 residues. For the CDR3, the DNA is TGTGCCAGTACCTCTGGGTGGGACAGAGGTCATTCACCCCTCCACTTT. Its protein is CASTSGWDRGHSPLHF.

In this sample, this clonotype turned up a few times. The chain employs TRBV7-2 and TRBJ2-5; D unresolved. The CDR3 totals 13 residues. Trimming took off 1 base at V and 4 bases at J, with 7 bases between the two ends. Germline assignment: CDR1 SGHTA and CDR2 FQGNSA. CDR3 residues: CASSLVVAETQYF. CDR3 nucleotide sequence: TGTGCCAGCAGCTTAGTGGTGGCAGAGACCCAGTACTTC.

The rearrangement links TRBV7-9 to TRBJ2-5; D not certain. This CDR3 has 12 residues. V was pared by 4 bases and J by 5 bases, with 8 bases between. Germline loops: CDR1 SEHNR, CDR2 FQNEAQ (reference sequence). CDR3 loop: CASSSGPETQYF. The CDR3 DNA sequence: TGTGCCAGCAGCTCGGGCCCGGAGACCCAGTACTTC.

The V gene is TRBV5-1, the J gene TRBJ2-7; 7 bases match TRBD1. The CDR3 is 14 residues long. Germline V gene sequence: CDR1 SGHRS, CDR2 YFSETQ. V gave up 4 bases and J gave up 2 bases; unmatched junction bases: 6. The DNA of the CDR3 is TGCGCCAGCAGCCCCGACAGGGTAACCTACGAGCAGTACTTC. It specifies CASSPDRVTYEQYF.

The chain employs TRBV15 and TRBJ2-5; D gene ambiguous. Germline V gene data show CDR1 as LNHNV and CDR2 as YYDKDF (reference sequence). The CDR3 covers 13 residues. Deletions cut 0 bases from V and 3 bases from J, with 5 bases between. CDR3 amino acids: CATSRDLKETQYF. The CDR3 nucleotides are TGTGCCACCAGCAGAGATTTGAAAGAGACCCAGTACTTC.

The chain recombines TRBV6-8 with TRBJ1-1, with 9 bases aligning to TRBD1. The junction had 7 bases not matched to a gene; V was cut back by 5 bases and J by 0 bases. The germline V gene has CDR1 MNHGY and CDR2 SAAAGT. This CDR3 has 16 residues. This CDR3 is CASSHNRGRVNTEAFF. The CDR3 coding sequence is TGTGCCAGCAGTCATAACAGGGGGCGGGTGAACACTGAAGCTTTCTTT.

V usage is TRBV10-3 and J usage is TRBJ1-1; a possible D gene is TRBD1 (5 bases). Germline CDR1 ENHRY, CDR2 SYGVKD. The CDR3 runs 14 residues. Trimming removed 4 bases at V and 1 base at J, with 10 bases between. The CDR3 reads CAISVSRGNTEAFF. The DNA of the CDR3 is TGTGCCATCAGTGTATCGAGGGGGAACACTGAAGCTTTCTTT.

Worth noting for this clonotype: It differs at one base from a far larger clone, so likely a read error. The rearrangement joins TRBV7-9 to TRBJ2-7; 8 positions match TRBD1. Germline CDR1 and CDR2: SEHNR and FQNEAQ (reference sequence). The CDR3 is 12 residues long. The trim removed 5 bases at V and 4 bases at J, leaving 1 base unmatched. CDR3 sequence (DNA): TGTGCCAGCAGCGGGGACAGGTACGAGCAGTACTTC. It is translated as CASSGDRYEQYF.

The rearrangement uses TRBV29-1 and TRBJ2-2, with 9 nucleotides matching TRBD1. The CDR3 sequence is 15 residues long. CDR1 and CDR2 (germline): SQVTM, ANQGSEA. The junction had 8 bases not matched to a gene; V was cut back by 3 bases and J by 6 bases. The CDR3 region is CSVDIRDREAGELFF. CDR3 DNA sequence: TGCAGCGTTGATATCCGGGACAGGGAGGCCGGGGAGCTGTTTTTT.

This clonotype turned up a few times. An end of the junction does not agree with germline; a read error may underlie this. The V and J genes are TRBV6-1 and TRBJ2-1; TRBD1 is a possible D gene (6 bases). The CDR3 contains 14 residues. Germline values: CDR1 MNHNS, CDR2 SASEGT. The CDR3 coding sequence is TGTGCCAGCAGTGCCAGGGTCGGGGACAATGGGCAGTTCTTC. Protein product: CASSARVGDNGQFF.

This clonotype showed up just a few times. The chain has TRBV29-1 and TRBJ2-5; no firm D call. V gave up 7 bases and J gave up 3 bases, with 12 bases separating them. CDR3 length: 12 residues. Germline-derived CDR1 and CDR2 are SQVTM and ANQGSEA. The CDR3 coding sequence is TGCAGCGCCCTCGAAGAGAAAGAGACCCAGTACTTC. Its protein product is CSALEEKETQYF.

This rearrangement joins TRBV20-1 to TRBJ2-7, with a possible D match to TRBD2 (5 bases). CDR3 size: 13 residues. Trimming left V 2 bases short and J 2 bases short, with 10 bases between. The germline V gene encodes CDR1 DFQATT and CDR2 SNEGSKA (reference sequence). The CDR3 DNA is TGCAGTGCTAGACCGAGACTAACCTACGAGCAGTACTTC. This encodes CSARPRLTYEQYF.

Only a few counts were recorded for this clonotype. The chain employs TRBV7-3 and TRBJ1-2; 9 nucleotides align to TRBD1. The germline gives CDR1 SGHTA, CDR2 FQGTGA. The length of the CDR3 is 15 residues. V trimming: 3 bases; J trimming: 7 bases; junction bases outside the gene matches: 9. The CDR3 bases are TGTGCCAGCAGCTTTAATACAGGGGGCCAAAGTGGCTACACCTTC. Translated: CASSFNTGGQSGYTF.

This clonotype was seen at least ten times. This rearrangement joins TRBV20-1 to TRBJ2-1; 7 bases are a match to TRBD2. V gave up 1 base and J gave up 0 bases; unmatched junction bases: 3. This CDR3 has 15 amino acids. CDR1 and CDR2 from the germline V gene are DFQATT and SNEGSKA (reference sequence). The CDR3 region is CSARGEGSSYNEQFF. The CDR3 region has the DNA TGCAGTGCTAGAGGGGAGGGGAGCTCCTACAATGAGCAGTTCTTC.

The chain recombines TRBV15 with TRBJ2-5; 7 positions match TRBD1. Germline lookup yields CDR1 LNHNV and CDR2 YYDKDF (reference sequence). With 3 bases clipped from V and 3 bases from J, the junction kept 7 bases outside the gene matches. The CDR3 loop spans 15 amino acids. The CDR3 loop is CATSRLTGTEETQYF. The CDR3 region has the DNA TGTGCCACCAGCAGGTTGACAGGGACCGAAGAGACCCAGTACTTC.

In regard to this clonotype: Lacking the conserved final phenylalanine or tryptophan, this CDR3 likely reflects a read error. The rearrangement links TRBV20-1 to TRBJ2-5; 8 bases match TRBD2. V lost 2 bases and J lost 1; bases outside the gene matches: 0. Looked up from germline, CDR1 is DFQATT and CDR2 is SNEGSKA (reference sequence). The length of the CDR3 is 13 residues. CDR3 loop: CSARTSGQETQYL. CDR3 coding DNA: TGCAGTGCTAGAACTAGCGGCCAAGAGACCCAGTACCTC.

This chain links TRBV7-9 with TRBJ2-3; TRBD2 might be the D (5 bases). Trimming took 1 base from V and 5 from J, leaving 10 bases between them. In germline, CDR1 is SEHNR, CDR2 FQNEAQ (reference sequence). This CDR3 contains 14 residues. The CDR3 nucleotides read TGTGCCAGCAGCTTAGTACTGGCGGGAGATACGCAGTATTTT. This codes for CASSLVLAGDTQYF.

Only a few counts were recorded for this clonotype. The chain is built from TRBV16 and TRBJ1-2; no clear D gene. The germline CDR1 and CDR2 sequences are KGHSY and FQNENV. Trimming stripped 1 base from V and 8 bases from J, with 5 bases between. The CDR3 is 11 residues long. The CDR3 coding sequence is TGTGCCAGCAGCCAATTCGGGGGCTACACCTTC. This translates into CASSQFGGYTF.